This T cell receptor beta chain was observed in a study of blood T cell repertoires in COVID-19. TCRdb's table, derived via immunoSEQ multiplex PCR, lists solely in-frame clones and lacks some. The sample holds 150,000 to 200,000 clones; about 85% are singletons and the top ten take approximately 3.3%. The CDR3 length is 15 residues. Germline V gene data show CDR1 as LGHNT and CDR2 as FRNRAP. The V gene lost 3 bases and the J gene lost 5 bases, with 16 bases spanning the gap. The clonotype comes from a human donor with acute or convalescent COVID-19. The donor label of this sample is uncertain. Sequenced material: peripheral blood. V and J are TRBV12-5 and TRBJ1-1, with D perhaps matching TRBD1 (6 bases). The CDR3 loop reads CASGFVGTPGTEAFF. The CDR3 nucleotides are TGTGCTAGTGGTTTTGTCGGGACACCGGGGACTGAAGCTTTCTTT.